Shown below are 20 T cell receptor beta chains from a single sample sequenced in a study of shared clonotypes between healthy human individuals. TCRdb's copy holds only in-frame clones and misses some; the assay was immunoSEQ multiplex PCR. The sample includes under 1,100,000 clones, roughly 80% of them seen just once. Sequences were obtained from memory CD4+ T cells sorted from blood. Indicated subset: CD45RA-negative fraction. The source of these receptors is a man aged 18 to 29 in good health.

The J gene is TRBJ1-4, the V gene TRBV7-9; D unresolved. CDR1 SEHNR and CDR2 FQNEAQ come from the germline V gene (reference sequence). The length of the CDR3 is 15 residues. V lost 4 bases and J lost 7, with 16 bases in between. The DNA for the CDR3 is TGTGCCAGCAGCTCTCCCATTGAGGGTAGTGAAAAACTGTTTTTT. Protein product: CASSSPIEGSEKLFF.

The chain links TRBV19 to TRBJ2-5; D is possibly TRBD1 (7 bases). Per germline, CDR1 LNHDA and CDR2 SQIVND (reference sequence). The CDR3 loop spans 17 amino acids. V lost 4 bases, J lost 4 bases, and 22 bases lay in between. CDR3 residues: CASSTRAGGAGRETQYF. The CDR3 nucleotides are TGTGCCAGTAGTACCCGTGCAGGGGGAGCGGGTCGAGAGACCCAGTACTTC.

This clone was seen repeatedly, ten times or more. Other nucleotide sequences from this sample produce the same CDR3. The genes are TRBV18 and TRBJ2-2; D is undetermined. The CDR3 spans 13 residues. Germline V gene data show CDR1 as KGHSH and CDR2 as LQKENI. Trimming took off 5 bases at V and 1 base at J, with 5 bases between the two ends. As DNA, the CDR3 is TGTGCCAGCTCAGACGGGAACACCGGGGAGCTGTTTTTT. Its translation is CASSDGNTGELFF.

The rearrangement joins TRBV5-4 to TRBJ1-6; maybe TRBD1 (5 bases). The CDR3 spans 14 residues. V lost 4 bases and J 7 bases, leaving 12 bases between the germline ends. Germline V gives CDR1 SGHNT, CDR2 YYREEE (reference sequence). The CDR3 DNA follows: TGTGCCAGCAGCAATTGGGACGGGAATTCACCCCTCCACTTT. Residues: CASSNWDGNSPLHF. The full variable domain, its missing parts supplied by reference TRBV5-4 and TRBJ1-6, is ETGVTQSPTHLIKTRGQQVTLRCSSQSGHNTVSWYQQALGQGPQFIFQYYREEENGRGNFPPRFSGLQFPNYSSELNVNALELDDSALYLCASSNWDGNSPLHFGNGTRLTVT.

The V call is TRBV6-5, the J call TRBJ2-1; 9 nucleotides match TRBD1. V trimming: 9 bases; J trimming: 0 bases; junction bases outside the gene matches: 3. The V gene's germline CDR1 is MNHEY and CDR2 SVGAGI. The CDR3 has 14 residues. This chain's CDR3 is CASTGGASYNEQFF. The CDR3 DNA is TGTGCCAGTACAGGGGGCGCCTCCTACAATGAGCAGTTCTTC.

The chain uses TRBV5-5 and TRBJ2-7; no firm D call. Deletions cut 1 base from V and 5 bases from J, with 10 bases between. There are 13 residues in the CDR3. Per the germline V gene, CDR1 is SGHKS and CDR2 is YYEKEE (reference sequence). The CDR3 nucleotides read TGTGCCAGCAGCTTGCTAGGAAGGAACGAGCAGTACTTC. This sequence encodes CASSLLGRNEQYF. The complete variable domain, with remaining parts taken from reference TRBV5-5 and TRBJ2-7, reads DAGVTQSPTHLIKTRGQQVTLRCSPISGHKSVSWYQQVLGQGPQFIFQYYEKEERGRGNFPDRFSARQFPNYSSELNVNALLLGDSALYLCASSLLGRNEQYFGPGTRLTVT.

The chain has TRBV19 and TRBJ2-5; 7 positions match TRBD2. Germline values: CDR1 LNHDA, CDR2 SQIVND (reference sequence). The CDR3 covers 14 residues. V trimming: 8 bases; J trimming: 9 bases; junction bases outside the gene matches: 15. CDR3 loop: CASGGLGSVSPQYF. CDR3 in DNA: TGTGCCAGTGGAGGACTAGGGTCCGTATCCCCCCAGTACTTC.

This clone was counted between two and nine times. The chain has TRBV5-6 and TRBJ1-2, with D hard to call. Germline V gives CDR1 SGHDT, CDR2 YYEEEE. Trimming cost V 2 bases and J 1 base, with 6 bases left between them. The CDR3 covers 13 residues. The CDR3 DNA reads TGTGCCAGCAGCTTCCTATTTAACTATGGCTACACCTTC. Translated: CASSFLFNYGYTF.

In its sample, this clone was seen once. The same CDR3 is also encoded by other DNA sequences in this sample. The CDR3 nucleotides are TGCGCCAGCAGCTTAGGGGGGCCCGGCGAGACCCAGTACTTC. This sequence encodes CASSLGGPGETQYF. This chain links TRBV5-1 with TRBJ2-5; D is possibly TRBD1 or TRBD2 (6 bases each). CDR3 length: 14 amino acids. Germline loops: CDR1 SGHRS, CDR2 YFSETQ. Trimming took 2 bases from V and 5 from J, leaving 13 bases between them.

CDR3 loop: CAWSVGGGSNQPQHF. Here the CDR3 DNA reads TGTGCCTGGAGTGTAGGGGGGGGTAGCAATCAGCCCCAGCATTTT. The chain combines TRBV30 with TRBJ1-5, with a tentative D call TRBD1 (6 bases). The CDR3 is 15 residues long. CDR1 and CDR2 from the germline V gene are GTSNPN and SVGIG (reference sequence). Trimming took 0 bases from V and 0 from J, leaving 9 bases between them.

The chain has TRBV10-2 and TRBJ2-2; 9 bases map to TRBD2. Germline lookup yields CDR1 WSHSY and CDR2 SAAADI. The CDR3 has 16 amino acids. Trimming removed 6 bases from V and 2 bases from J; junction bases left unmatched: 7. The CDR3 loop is CASSLRLAANTGELFF. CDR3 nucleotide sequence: TGCGCCAGCAGCCTAAGACTAGCGGCAAACACCGGGGAGCTGTTTTTT.

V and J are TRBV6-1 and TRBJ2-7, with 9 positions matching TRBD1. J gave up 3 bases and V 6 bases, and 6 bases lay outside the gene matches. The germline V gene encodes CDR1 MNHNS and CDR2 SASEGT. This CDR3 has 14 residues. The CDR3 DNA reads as TGTGCCAGCAGGACCGGGACAGGGTACTACGAGCAGTACTTC. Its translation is CASRTGTGYYEQYF.

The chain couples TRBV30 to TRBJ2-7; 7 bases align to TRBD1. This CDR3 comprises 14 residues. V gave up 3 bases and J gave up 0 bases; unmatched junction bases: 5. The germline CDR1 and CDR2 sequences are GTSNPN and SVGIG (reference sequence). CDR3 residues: CAWRKGTVSYEQYF. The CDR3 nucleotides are TGTGCCTGGAGGAAAGGGACAGTCTCCTACGAGCAGTACTTC.

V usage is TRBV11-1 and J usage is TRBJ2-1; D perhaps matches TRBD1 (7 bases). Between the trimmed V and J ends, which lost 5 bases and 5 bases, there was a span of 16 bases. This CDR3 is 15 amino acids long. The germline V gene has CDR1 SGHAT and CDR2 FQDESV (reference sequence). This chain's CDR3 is CASSLRGESNNEQFF. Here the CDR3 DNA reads TGTGCCAGCAGCCTCAGGGGGGAATCTAACAATGAGCAGTTCTTC. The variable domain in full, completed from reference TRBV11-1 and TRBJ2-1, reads EAEVAQSPRYKITEKSQAVAFWCDPISGHATLYWYRQILGQGPELLVQFQDESVVDDSQLPKDRFSAERLKGVDSTLKIQPAELGDSAMYLCASSLRGESNNEQFFGPGTRLTVL.

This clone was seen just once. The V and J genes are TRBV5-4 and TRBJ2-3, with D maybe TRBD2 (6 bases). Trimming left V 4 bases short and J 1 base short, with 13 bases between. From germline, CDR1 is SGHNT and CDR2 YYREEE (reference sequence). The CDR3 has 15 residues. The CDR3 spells CASSGVGGGTDTQYF. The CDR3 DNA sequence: TGTGCCAGCAGCGGCGTAGGCGGGGGCACAGATACGCAGTATTTT. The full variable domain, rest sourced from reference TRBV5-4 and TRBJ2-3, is ETGVTQSPTHLIKTRGQQVTLRCSSQSGHNTVSWYQQALGQGPQFIFQYYREEENGRGNFPPRFSGLQFPNYSSELNVNALELDDSALYLCASSGVGGGTDTQYFGPGTRLTVL.

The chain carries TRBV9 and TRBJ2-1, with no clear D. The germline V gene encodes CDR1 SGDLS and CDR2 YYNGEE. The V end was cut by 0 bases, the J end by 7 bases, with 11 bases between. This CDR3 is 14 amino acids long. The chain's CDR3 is CASSVAATVNEQFF. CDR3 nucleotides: TGTGCCAGCAGCGTAGCAGCGACGGTGAATGAGCAGTTCTTC.

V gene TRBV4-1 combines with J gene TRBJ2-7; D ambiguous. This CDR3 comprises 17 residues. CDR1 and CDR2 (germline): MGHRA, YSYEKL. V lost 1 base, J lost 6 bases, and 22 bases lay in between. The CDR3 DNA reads TGCGCCAGCAGCCAAGGGGATAGCTTTACCTCGCGAGGCGAGCAGTACTTC. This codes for CASSQGDSFTSRGEQYF.

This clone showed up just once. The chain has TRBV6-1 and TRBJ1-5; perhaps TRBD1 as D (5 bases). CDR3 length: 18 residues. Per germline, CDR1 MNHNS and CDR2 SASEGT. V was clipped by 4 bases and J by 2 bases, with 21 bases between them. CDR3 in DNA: TGTGCCAGCAGTGTCACCGGGGCTAAACTTAGTGGCAATCAGCCCCAGCATTTT. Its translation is CASSVTGAKLSGNQPQHF.

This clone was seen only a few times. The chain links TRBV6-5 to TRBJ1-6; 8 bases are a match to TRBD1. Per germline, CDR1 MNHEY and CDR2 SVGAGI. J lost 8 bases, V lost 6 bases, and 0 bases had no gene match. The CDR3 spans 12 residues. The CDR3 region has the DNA TGTGCCAGCAGGGACAGGGATTCACCCCTCCACTTT. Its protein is CASRDRDSPLHF.

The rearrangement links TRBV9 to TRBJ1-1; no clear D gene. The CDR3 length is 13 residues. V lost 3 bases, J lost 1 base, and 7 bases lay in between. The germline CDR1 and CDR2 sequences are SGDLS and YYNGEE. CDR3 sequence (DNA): TGTGCCAGCAGCGCGGCACAGAACACTGAAGCTTTCTTT. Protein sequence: CASSAAQNTEAFF. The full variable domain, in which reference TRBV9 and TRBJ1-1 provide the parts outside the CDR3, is DSGVTQTPKHLITATGQRVTLRCSPRSGDLSVYWYQQSLDQGLQFLIQYYNGEERAKGNILERFSAQQFPDLHSELNLSSLELGDSALYFCASSAAQNTEAFFGQGTRLTVV.